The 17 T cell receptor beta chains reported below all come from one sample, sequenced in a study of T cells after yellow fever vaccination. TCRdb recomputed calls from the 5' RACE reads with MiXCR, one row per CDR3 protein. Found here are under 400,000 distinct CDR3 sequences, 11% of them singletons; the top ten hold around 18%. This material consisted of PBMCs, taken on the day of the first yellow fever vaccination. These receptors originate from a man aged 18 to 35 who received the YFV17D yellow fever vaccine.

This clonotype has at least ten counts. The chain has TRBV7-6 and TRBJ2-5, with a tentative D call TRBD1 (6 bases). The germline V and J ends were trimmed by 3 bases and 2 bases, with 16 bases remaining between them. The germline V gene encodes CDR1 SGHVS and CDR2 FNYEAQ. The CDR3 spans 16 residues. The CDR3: CASSFYSGQTQETQYF. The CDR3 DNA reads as TGTGCCAGCAGCTTTTACTCGGGACAAACTCAAGAGACCCAGTACTTC.

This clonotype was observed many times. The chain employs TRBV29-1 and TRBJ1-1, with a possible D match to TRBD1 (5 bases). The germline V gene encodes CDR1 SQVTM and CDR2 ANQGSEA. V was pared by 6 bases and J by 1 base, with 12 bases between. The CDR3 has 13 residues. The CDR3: CSVTGLGNTEAFF. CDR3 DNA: TGCAGCGTCACGGGACTTGGGAACACTGAAGCTTTCTTT. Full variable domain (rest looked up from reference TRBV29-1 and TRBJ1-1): SAVISQKPSRDICQRGTSLTIQCQVDSQVTMMFWYRQQPGQSLTLIATANQGSEATYESGFVIDKFPISRPNLTFSTLTVSNMSPEDSSIYLCSVTGLGNTEAFFGQGTRLTVV.

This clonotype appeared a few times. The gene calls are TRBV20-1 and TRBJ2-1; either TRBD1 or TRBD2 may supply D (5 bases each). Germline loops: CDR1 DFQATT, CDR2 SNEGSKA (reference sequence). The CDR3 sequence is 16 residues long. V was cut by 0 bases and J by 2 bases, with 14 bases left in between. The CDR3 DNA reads TGCAGTGCTAGAGATGCCCAGGGACCGACCTACAATGAGCAGTTCTTC. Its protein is CSARDAQGPTYNEQFF.

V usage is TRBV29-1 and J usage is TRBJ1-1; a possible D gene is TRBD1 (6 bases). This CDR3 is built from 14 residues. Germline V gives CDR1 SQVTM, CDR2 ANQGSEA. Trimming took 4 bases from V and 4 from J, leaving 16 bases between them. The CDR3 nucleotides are TGCAGCGTTGGGTACAGGGCGCTGGGCACTGAAGCTTTCTTT. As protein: CSVGYRALGTEAFF. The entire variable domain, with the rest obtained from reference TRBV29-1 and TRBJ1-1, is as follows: SAVISQKPSRDICQRGTSLTIQCQVDSQVTMMFWYRQQPGQSLTLIATANQGSEATYESGFVIDKFPISRPNLTFSTLTVSNMSPEDSSIYLCSVGYRALGTEAFFGQGTRLTVV.

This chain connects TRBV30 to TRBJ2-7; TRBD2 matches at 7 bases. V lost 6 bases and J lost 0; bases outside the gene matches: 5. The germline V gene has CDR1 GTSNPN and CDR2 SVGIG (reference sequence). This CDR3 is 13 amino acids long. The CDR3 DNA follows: TGTGCCTGTATGCGGGAGTCCTCCTACGAGCAGTACTTC. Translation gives CACMRESSYEQYF.

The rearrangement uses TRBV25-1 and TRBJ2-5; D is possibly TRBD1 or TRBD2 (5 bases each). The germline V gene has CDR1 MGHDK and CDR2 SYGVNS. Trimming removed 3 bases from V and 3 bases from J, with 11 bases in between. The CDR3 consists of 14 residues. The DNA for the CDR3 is TGTGCCAGCAGTGAGGTGGGGGATAAAGAGACCCAGTACTTC. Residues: CASSEVGDKETQYF.

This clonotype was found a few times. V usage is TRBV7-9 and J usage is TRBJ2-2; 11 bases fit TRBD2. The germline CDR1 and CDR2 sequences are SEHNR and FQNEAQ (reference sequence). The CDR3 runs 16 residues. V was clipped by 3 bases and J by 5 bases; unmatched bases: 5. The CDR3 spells CASSFPSGGTTGELFF. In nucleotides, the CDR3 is TGTGCCAGCAGCTTCCCTAGCGGGGGGACGACCGGGGAGCTGTTTTTT.

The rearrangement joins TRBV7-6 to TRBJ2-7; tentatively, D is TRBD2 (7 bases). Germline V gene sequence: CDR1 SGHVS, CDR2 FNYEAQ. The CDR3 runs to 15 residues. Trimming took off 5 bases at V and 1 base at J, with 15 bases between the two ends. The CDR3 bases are TGTGCCAGCAGCAGCGTGAGGGGGGGTTCCTACGAGCAGTACTTC. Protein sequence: CASSSVRGGSYEQYF.

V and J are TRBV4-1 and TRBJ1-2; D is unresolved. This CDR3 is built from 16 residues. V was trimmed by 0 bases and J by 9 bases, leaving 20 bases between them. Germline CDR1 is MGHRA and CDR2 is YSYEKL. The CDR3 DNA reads TGCGCCAGCAGCCAAGATCTTCGACCCCCTTATAGAAGCTACACCTTC. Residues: CASSQDLRPPYRSYTF.

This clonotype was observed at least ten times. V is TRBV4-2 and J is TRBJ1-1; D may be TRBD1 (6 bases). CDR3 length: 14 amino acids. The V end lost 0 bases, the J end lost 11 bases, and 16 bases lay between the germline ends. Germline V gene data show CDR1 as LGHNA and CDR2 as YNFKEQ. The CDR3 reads CASSQDRGQGMAFF. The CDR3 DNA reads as TGTGCCAGCAGCCAAGATCGTGGGCAGGGGATGGCTTTCTTT.

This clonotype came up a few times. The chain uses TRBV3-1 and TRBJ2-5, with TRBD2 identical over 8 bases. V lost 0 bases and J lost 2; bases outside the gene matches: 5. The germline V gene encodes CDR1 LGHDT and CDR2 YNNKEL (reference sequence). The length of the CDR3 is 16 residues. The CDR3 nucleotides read TGTGCCAGCAGCCAAGACTTAGCGGGGCGGCAAGAGACCCAGTACTTC. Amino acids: CASSQDLAGRQETQYF.

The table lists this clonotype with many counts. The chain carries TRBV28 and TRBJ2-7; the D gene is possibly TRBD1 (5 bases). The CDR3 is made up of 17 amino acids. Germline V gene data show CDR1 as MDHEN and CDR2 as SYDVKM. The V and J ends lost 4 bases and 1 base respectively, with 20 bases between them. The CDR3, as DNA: TGTGCCAGCAGTTCACCTCTTGGACACCAAAGTTCCTACGAGCAGTACGTC. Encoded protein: CASSSPLGHQSSYEQYV.

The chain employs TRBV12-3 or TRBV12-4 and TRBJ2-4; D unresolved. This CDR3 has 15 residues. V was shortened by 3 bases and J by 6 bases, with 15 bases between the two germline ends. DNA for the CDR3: TGTGCCAGCAGTTTTGATAGGACGCCCGGAAACATTCAGTACTTC. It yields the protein CASSFDRTPGNIQYF.

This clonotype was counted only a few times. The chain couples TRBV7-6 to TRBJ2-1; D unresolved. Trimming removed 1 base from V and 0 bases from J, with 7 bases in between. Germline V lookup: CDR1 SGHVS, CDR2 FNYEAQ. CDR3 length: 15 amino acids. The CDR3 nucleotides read TGTGCCAGCAGCTTAGGGGGTATCTCCTACAATGAGCAGTTCTTC. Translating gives CASSLGGISYNEQFF.

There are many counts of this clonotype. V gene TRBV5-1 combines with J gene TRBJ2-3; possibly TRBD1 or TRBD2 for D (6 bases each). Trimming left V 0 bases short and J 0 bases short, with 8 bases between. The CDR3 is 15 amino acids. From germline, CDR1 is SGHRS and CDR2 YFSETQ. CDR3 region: CASSLEGGSTDTQYF. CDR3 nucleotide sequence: TGCGCCAGCAGCTTGGAAGGGGGGAGCACAGATACGCAGTATTTT.

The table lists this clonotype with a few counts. The CDR3 is CASSYSMGDRVNEQFF. The CDR3 coding sequence is TGTGCCAGCAGTTACTCGATGGGGGACAGGGTCAATGAGCAGTTCTTC. This chain connects TRBV6-5 to TRBJ2-1, with 9 nucleotides matching TRBD1. The ends lost 0 bases at V and 6 bases at J; junction bases unmatched: 6. The CDR3 extends over 16 amino acids. Looked up from germline, CDR1 is MNHEY and CDR2 is SVGAGI.

The CDR3 nucleotides read TGTGCCAGCGGGGGACGGCGGAACACCATATATTTT. This gives the protein CASGGRRNTIYF. This chain uses TRBV11-1 with TRBJ1-3, with D perhaps matching TRBD1 (5 bases). V lost 8 bases, J lost 7 bases, and 12 bases lay in between. Germline assignment: CDR1 SGHAT and CDR2 FQDESV (reference sequence). The CDR3 runs 12 residues.